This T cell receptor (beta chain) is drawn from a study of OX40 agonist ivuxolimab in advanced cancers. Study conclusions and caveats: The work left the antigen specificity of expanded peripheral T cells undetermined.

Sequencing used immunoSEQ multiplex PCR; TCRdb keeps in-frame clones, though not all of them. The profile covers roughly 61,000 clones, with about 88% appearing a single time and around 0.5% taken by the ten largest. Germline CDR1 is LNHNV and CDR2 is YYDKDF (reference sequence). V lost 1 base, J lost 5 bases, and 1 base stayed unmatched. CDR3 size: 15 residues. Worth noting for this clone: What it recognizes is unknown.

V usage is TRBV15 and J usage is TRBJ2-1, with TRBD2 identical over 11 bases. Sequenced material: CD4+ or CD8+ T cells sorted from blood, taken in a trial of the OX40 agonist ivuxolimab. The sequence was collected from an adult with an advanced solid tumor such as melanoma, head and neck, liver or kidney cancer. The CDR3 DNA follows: TGTGCCACCAGCAGAGTTAGCGGGGGGGACAATGAGCAGTTCTTC. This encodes CATSRVSGGDNEQFF. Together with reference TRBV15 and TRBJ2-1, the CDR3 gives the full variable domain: DAMVIQNPRYQVTQFGKPVTLSCSQTLNHNVMYWYQQKSSQAPKLLFHYYDKDFNNEADTPDNFQSRRPNTSFCFLDIRSPGLGDTAMYLCATSRVSGGDNEQFFGPGTRLTVL.